These 9 T cell receptor beta chains came from one sample sequenced in a study of T cell clonality in common variable immunodeficiency. Produced via immunoSEQ multiplex PCR; TCRdb's table is partial and in-frame only. The data show about 35,000 clones, with none appearing a single time. Sequencing was done on a sample of peripheral blood mononuclear cells. These receptors all stem from a person aged 18 to 75 in good health.

Many counts were recorded for this clone. Sequencing ends 3 residues short of the CDR3 end; the germline J gene provides the rest. The chain couples TRBV28 to TRBJ2-5, with 7 bases fitting TRBD1. Germline V CDR1 and CDR2: MDHEN, SYDVKM. J lost 5 bases, V lost 7 bases, and 7 bases had no gene match. The CDR3 extends over 13 amino acids. The CDR3 bases that were read are TGTGCCAGCACTCCAGGGGGAAGGGAGACC. Amino acids: CASTPGGRET. The complete CDR3 protein is CASTPGGRETQYF.

In this sample, this clone turned up many times. The sequence runs out 3 residues before the end of the CDR3; the remainder is reconstructed from the germline J gene. The J gene is TRBJ1-2, the V gene TRBV4-2; a possible D gene is TRBD1 (6 bases). The germline V and J ends were trimmed by 3 bases and 3 bases, with 14 bases remaining between them. Germline CDR1 is LGHNA and CDR2 is YNFKEQ. The CDR3 has 15 residues. The sequenced part of the CDR3 DNA is TGTGCCAGCAGCCAGGACAGATCCTCCGACTATGGC. It is translated as CASSQDRSSDYG. The whole CDR3 protein is CASSQDRSSDYGYTF.

This clone has ten or more counts. Sequencing ends 3 residues short of the CDR3 end; the germline J gene provides the rest. This chain uses TRBV19 with TRBJ1-1; 7 positions match TRBD1. The CDR3 totals 14 residues. The V and J ends lost 5 bases and 3 bases, in that order; junction bases with no gene match: 6. Germline CDR1 LNHDA, CDR2 SQIVND (reference sequence). The DNA read from the CDR3 is TGTGCCAGTAGTTTACGACAGGGAGACACTGAA. Encoded protein: CASSLRQGDTE. In full, the CDR3 is CASSLRQGDTEAFF.

The sample holds many counts of this clone. The sequence runs out 3 residues before the end of the CDR3; the remainder is reconstructed from the germline J gene. The genes are TRBV5-6 and TRBJ2-1; 11 bases agree with TRBD2. This CDR3 has 15 residues. V trimming: 0 bases; J trimming: 6 bases; junction bases outside the gene matches: 2. From germline, CDR1 is SGHDT and CDR2 YYEEEE. Partial CDR3 DNA: TGTGCCAGCAGCTTGGCCGGGACTAGCGGCAATGAG. It specifies CASSLAGTSGNE. The CDR3 as a whole reads CASSLAGTSGNEQFF.

About this clone itself: The read halts 3 residues ahead of the CDR3 end, with the missing end drawn from the germline J gene. The chain links TRBV19 to TRBJ1-6, with 12 bases lining up with TRBD1. This CDR3 is built from 15 residues. Germline assignment: CDR1 LNHDA and CDR2 SQIVND (reference sequence). V trimming: 5 bases; J trimming: 7 bases; junction bases outside the gene matches: 3. The chain's CDR3 is CASSPGTGGNSPLHF. CDR3 bases read: TGTGCCAGTAGTCCCGGGACAGGGGGCAATTCACCC.

The sample holds many counts of this clone. The DNA ends 3 residues before the CDR3 does, and the rest of the CDR3 is filled in from the germline J gene. This chain joins TRBV7-9 and TRBJ2-7; D might be TRBD2 (5 bases). The CDR3 is 13 amino acids. Per germline, CDR1 SEHNR and CDR2 FQNEAQ (reference sequence). V was clipped by 3 bases and J by 5 bases, with 11 bases between them. CDR3 protein: CASSFRGYDEQYF. CDR3 DNA, as far as it was read: TGTGCCAGCAGCTTTCGAGGGTACGACGAG.

This clone has at least ten counts. The read comes to an end 3 residues before the CDR3 does, leaving the germline J gene to fill in the end. The chain couples TRBV19 to TRBJ2-3; D ambiguous. CDR3 size: 14 residues. V was trimmed by 3 bases and J by 3 bases, leaving 10 bases between them. The germline gives CDR1 LNHDA, CDR2 SQIVND (reference sequence). CDR3 loop: CASSIAAATDTQYF. The sequenced CDR3 bases are TGTGCCAGTAGTATCGCGGCGGCTACAGATACG.

This clone has at least ten counts. The read terminates 3 residues before the CDR3 end, so the remaining end is supplied by the germline J gene. V usage is TRBV7-8 and J usage is TRBJ2-1; the D gene is possibly TRBD2 (6 bases). Germline CDR1 and CDR2: SGHVS and FQNEAQ. V was shortened by 6 bases and J by 0 bases, with 12 bases between the two germline ends. CDR3 length: 15 amino acids. The chain's CDR3 is CASSPLTSSYNEQFF. CDR3 bases read: TGTGCCAGCAGTCCACTGACTAGCTCCTACAATGAG.

This clone has at least ten counts. The read comes to an end 3 residues before the CDR3 does, leaving the germline J gene to fill in the end. V is TRBV20-1 and J is TRBJ2-7; the match to TRBD1 covers 7 bases. From germline, CDR1 is DFQATT and CDR2 SNEGSKA (reference sequence). CDR3 length: 17 residues. J lost 5 bases, V lost 0 bases, and 16 bases had no gene match. CDR3 DNA, as far as it was read: TGCAGTGCTAGAGATAGGTCCACAGGGGTCTTATTGAACGAG. Translation: CSARDRSTGVLLNE. The whole CDR3 sequence reads CSARDRSTGVLLNEQYF.